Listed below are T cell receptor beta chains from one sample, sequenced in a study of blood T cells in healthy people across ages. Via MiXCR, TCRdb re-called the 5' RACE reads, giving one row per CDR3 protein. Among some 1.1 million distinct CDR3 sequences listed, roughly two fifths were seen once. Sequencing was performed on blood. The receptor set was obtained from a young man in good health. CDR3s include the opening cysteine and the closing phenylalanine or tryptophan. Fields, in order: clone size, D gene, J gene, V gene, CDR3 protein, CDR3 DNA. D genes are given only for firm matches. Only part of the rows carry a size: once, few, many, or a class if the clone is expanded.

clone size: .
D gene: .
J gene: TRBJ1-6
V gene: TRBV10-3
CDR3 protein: CAISGRGGNYNSPLHF
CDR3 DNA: TGTGCCATCAGTGGTAGGGGGGGAAACTATAATTCACCCCTCCACTTT

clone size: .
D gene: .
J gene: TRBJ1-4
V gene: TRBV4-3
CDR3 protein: CASSQGPRGKLFF
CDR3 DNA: TGCGCCAGCAGCCAAGGACCTAGAGGGAAACTGTTTTTT

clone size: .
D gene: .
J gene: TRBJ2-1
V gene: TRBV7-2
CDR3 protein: CASSPFGGGLINEQFF
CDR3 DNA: TGTGCCAGCAGCCCTTTTGGTGGGGGCCTGATCAATGAGCAGTTCTTC

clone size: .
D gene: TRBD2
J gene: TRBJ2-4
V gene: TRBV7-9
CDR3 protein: CASSPTSGGSKNIQYF
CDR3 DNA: TGTGCCAGCAGCCCGACTAGCGGGGGATCCAAAAACATTCAGTACTTC

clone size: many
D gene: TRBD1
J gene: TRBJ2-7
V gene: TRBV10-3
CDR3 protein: CAIIMDRGAYEQYF
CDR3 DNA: TGTGCCATCATTATGGACAGGGGAGCCTACGAGCAGTACTTC

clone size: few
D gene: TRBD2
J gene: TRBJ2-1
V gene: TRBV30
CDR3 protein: CAWSGTSGAFNEQFF
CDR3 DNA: TGTGCCTGGAGTGGCACTAGCGGGGCCTTCAATGAGCAGTTCTTC

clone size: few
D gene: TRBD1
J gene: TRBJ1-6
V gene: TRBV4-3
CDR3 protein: CASSQRHHTGDSYNSPLHF
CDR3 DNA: TGCGCCAGCAGCCAACGACACCATACAGGGGACTCCTATAATTCACCCCTCCACTTT

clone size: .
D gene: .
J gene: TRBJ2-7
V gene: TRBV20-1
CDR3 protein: CSAHQSPYYEQYF
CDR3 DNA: TGCAGTGCTCACCAGTCTCCCTATTACGAGCAGTACTTC

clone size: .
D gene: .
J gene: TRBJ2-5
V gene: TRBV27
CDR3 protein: CASSLCREGAQYF
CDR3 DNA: TGTGCCAGCAGTTTATGCAGGGAAGGGGCCCAGTACTTC

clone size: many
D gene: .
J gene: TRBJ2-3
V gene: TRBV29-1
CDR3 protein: CSVEGVDTQYF
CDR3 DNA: TGCAGCGTGGAGGGGGTAGATACGCAGTATTTT

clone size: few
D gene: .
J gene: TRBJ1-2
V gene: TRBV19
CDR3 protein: CAATRGANYGYTF
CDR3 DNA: TGTGCCGCGACTCGAGGAGCTAACTATGGCTACACCTTC

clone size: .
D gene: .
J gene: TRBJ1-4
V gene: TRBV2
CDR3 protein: CASRQEATNEKLFF
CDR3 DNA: TGTGCCAGCCGACAGGAAGCAACTAATGAAAAACTGTTTTTT

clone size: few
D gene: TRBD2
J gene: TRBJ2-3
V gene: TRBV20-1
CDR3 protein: CGGLAGHKSSDTQYF
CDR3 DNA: TGCGGCGGGCTAGCGGGGCATAAGAGTTCAGATACGCAGTATTTT

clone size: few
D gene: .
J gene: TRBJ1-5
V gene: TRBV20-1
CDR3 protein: CSASSGPYSNQPQHF
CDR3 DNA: TGCAGTGCTAGTTCGGGACCCTATAGCAATCAGCCCCAGCATTTT

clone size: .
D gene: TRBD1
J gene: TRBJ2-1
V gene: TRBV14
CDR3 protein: CASSPTGSGNEQFF
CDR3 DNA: TGTGCCAGCAGCCCGACAGGGTCTGGGAATGAGCAGTTCTTC

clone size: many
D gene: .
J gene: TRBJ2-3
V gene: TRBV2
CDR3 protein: CASRTDTQYF
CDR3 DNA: TGTGCCAGCAGGACAGATACGCAGTATTTT

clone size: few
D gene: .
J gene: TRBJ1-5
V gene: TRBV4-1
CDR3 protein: CASSRTVYSNQPQHF
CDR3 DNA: TGCGCCAGCAGCCGGACAGTCTATAGCAATCAGCCCCAGCATTTT

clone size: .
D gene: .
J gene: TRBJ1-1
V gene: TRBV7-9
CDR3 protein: CTSKGPSNTEAFF
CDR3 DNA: TGTACCAGCAAAGGCCCCTCGAACACTGAAGCTTTCTTT

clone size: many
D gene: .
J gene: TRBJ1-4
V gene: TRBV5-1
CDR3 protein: CASAPWGGEKLFF
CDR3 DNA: TGCGCCAGCGCCCCTTGGGGAGGTGAAAAACTGTTTTTT

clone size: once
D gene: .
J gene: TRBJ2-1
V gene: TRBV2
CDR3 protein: CASSEYNKQFF
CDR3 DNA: TGTGCCAGCAGTGAATACAATAAGCAGTTCTTC

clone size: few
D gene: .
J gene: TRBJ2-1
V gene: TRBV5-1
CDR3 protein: CASTLRGEQFF
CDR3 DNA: TGCGCCAGCACCCTCCGGGGTGAGCAGTTCTTC

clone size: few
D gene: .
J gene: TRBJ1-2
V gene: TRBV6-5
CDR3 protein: CASNFQRYPNYGYTF
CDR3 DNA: TGTGCCAGCAATTTCCAGCGCTACCCTAACTATGGCTACACCTTC

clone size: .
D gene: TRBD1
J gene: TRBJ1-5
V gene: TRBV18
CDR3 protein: CASSYGRDRVDQPQHF
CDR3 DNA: TGTGCCAGCTCCTACGGCCGGGACAGGGTAGATCAGCCCCAGCATTTT

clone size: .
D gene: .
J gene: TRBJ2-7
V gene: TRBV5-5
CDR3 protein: CASSAESYEQYF
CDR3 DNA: TGTGCCAGCAGCGCAGAATCCTACGAGCAGTACTTC

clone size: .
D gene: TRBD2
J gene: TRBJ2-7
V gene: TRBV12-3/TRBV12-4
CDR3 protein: CAGTLAGVYEQYF
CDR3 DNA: TGTGCTGGCACCCTAGCGGGAGTCTACGAGCAGTACTTC

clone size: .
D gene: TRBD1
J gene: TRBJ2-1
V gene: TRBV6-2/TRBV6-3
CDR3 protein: CASSLGLTGGFRGSYNEQFF
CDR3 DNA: TGTGCCAGCAGCCTGGGGCTGACAGGGGGTTTCCGGGGGTCCTACAATGAGCAGTTCTTC

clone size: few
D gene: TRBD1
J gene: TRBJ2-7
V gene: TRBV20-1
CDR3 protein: CSAISDRDHEQYF
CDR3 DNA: TGCAGTGCTATTTCGGACAGGGACCACGAGCAGTACTTC

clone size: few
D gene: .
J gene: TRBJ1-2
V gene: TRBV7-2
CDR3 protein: CASSLWGRGDYGYTF
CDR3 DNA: TGTGCCAGCAGCCTGTGGGGCCGTGGGGACTATGGCTACACCTTC

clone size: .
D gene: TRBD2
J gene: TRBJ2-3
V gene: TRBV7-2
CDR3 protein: CASSASGGEGNTQYF
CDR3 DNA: TGTGCCAGCAGCGCAAGCGGGGGGGAAGGGAATACGCAGTATTTT

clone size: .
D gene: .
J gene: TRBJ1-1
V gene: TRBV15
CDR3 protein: CATSSLRGSPGVLNTEAFF
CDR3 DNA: TGTGCCACCAGCAGCCTTCGGGGTTCCCCTGGGGTCTTGAACACTGAAGCTTTCTTT

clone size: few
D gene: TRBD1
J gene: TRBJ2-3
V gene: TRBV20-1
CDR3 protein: CSARETGAGETDTQYF
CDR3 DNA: TGCAGTGCTAGAGAAACAGGGGCAGGGGAGACAGATACGCAGTATTTT

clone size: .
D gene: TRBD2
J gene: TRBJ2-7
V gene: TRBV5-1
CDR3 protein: CASSLSSGARTSHNEQYF
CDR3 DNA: TGCGCCAGCAGCTTGTCTAGCGGTGCCCGAACATCCCACAATGAGCAGTACTTC

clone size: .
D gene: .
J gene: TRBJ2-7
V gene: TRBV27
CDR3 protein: CASSFVGRAYEQYF
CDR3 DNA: TGTGCCAGCAGTTTTGTCGGACGTGCCTACGAGCAGTACTTC

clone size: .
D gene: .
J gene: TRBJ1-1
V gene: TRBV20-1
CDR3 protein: CSARYQGREAFF
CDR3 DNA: TGCAGTGCTAGGTACCAAGGAAGAGAAGCTTTCTTT

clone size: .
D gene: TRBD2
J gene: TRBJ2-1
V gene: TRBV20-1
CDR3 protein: CSAPSSGTSSEQFF
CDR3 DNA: TGCAGTGCTCCATCGTCCGGGACTAGCAGTGAGCAGTTCTTC

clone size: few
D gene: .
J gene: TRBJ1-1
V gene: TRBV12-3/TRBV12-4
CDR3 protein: CASGLPEPFF
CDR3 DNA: TGTGCCAGTGGGCTGCCCGAACCTTTCTTT

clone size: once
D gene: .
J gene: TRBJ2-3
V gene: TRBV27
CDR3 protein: CASSLSRALTVPLSTDTQYF
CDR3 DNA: TGTGCCAGCAGTTTATCAAGGGCCTTGACAGTACCCCTTAGCACAGATACGCAGTATTTT

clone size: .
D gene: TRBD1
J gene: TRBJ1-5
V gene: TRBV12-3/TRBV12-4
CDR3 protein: CASSPGQFSNQPQHF
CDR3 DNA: TGTGCCAGCAGCCCGGGACAGTTTAGCAATCAGCCCCAGCATTTT

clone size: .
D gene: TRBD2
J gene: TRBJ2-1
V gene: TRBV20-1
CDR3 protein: CSARSGKRFDNEQFF
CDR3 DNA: TGCAGTGCTAGGAGCGGGAAGCGGTTCGACAATGAGCAGTTCTTC

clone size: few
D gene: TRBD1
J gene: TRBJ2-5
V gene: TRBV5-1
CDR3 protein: CASSSLRPGQGVNEQYF
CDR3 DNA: TGCGCCAGCAGCTCTCTTCGACCGGGACAGGGGGTGAATGAGCAGTACTTC

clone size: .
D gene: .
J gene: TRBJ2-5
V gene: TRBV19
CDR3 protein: CASSIMGGQETRYF
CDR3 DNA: TGTGCCAGTAGTATAATGGGGGGCCAAGAGACCCGGTACTTC

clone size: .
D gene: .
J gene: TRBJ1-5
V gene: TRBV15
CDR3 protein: CATSRAGPGQPQHF
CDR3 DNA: TGTGCCACCAGCAGAGCAGGGCCGGGTCAGCCCCAGCATTTT

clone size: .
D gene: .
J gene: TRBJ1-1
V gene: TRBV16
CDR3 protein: CASSQGGQGSTEAFF
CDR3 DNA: TGTGCCAGCAGCCAAGGGGGTCAGGGAAGCACTGAAGCTTTCTTT

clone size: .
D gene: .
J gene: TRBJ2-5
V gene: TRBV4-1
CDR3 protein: CASSQDQGGGETQYF
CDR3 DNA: TGCGCCAGCAGCCAAGATCAGGGGGGTGGAGAGACCCAGTACTTC

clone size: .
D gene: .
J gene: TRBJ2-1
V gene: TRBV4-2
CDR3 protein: CASSQELNPDEQFF
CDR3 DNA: TGTGCCAGCAGCCAAGAGCTGAACCCTGATGAGCAGTTCTTC

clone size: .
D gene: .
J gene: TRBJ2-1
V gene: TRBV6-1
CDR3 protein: CASSEEWGMRQFF
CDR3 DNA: TGTGCCAGCAGTGAGGAATGGGGGATGAGGCAGTTCTTC

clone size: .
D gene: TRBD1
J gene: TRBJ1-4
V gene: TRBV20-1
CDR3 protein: CSAEDRVTNEKLFF
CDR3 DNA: TGCAGTGCGGAAGACAGGGTAACTAATGAAAAACTGTTTTTT

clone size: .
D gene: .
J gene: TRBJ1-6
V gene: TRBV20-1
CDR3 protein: CSARDNTGLSNSPLHF
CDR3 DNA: TGCAGTGCTAGAGATAATACGGGTCTAAGTAATTCACCCCTCCACTTT

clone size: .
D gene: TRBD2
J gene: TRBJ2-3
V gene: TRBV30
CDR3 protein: CAWSVRLTRGGLYTQYF
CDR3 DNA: TGTGCCTGGAGTGTACGACTCACTCGGGGGGGCCTCTATACGCAGTATTTT

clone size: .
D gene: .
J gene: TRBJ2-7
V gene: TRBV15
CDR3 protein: CATSRDVGNYEQYF
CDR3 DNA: TGTGCCACCAGCAGAGATGTGGGCAACTACGAGCAGTACTTC

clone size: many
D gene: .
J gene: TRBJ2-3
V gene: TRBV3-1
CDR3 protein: CASSQGDLAPDTQYF
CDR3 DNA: TGTGCCAGCAGCCAAGGCGATCTAGCACCAGATACGCAGTATTTT

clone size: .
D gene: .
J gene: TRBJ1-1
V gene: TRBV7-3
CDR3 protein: CASSLGVEGTEAFF
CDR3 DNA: TGTGCCAGCAGCTTAGGGGTGGAGGGCACTGAAGCTTTCTTT

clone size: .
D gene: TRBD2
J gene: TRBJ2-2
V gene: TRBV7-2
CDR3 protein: CASSYAGLAGGTGELFF
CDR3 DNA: TGTGCCAGCAGCTACGCTGGACTAGCGGGGGGCACCGGGGAGCTGTTTTTT

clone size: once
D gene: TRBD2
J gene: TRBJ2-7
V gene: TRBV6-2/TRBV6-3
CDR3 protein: CASSREAQYF
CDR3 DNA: TGTGCCAGCAGTCGGGAGGCCCAGTACTTC

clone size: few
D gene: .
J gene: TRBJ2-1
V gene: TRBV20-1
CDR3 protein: CSAPRQGQANEQFF
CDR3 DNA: TGCAGTGCCCCGAGGCAGGGACAAGCCAATGAGCAGTTCTTC

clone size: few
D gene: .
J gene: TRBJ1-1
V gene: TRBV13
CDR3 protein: CASSLIVGRGLEAFF
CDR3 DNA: TGTGCCAGCAGCCTCATAGTGGGACGGGGACTTGAAGCTTTCTTT

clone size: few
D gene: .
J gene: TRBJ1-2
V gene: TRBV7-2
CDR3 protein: CASSQTTGLYGYTF
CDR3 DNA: TGTGCCAGCAGCCAAACTACAGGGCTCTATGGCTACACCTTC

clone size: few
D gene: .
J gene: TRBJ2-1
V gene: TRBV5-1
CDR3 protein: CASSTIPGSYNEQFF
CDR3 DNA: TGCGCCAGCAGCACCATCCCAGGGTCCTACAATGAGCAGTTCTTC

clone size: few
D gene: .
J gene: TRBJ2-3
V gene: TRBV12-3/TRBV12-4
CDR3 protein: CASSVAGTGDTQYF
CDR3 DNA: TGTGCCAGCAGCGTAGCAGGGACTGGCGATACGCAGTATTTT

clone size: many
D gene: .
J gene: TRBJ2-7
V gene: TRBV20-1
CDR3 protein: CSARVRSFHEQYF
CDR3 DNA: TGCAGTGCTAGAGTTCGCAGTTTTCACGAGCAGTACTTC